This T cell receptor (beta chain) is from a study of T cell clonality in common variable immunodeficiency. Study-level points and caveats: Reportedly, TCR beta sequences from common variable immunodeficiency showed fewer deletions and N-nucleotide insertions. CVID subjects showed higher TCRbeta clonality than healthy controls. Fewer TCRbeta clones were shared among CVID subjects than controls. Repertoire-complication correlations in CVID were limited by patient heterogeneity.

V lost 2 bases and J lost 0, with 8 bases in between. In germline, CDR1 is SGHNT, CDR2 YYREEE (reference sequence). This CDR3 spans 15 amino acids. Measured with immunoSEQ multiplex PCR; TCRdb has only the in-frame clones, and not every one. Singletons are absent from the sample, which has tens of thousands of clones. This clone was observed at least ten times. Its specificity is unknown. The read gets to within 3 residues of the CDR3 end, and the germline J gene fills in the rest. The origin of this receptor is a person aged 18 to 70 in good health. Specimen: peripheral blood mononuclear cells. V is TRBV5-4 and J is TRBJ1-4; perhaps TRBD1 as D (6 bases). The DNA read from the CDR3 is TGTGCCAGCAGCTTCCGGACAGCAACTAATGAAAAA. Translated, it gives CASSFRTATNEK. The entire CDR3 protein is CASSFRTATNEKLFF.